Presented here are 2 T cell receptor beta chains from one specimen sequenced in a study of blood T cell repertoires in COVID-19. Repertoires were generated with immunoSEQ multiplex PCR, while TCRdb's copy carries only in-frame clones and drops some. The sample has roughly 100,000 clones; approximately 84% are singletons. Input material: peripheral blood. These receptor sequences come from a middle-aged man with active or convalescent COVID-19.

The V call is TRBV7-2, the J call TRBJ2-7; D uncertain. Germline CDR1 reads SGHTA; CDR2 reads FQGNSA. The CDR3 runs 14 residues. V was pared by 3 bases and J by 0 bases, with 9 bases between. The CDR3 DNA reads TGTGCCAGCAGCTTCTGGTCGGGCTCCTACGAGCAGTACTTC. It encodes CASSFWSGSYEQYF.

The rearrangement uses TRBV6-5 and TRBJ1-5; 7 bases agree with TRBD1. This CDR3 is 15 amino acids long. Germline values: CDR1 MNHEY, CDR2 SVGAGI. J was trimmed by 4 bases and V by 2 bases; bases with no gene match: 5. The CDR3 sequence is CASSYEGTDNQPQHF. The CDR3 DNA reads as TGTGCCAGCAGTTACGAAGGGACAGATAATCAGCCCCAGCATTTT.